The present T cell receptor beta chain was sequenced within a study of cytomegalovirus exposure and HLA in healthy donors. Findings of the study overall: Associated with cytomegalovirus, according to the listing, were approximately 160 TCR beta chains.

Only one count was recorded for this clone. Antigen: not known. Both 60 Vbeta primers and 13 Jbeta primers went into the PCR. Libraries were prepared by immunoSEQ multiplex PCR; TCRdb keeps only in-frame clonotypes and omits some of them. The sample holds 110,000 to 150,000 clones; roughly 70% are singletons and the top ten take roughly 4.5%. What was sequenced was PBMCs. The receptor was isolated from a man younger than 35 in good health and CMV-seropositive.

The CDR3 bases are TGTGCCAGCACCGAATCCAGGGCCCAGGTTGGCGAGCAGTACTTC. Protein sequence: CASTESRAQVGEQYF. V is TRBV5-4 and J is TRBJ2-7; D may be TRBD1 (5 bases). This CDR3 region has 15 residues. V gave up 6 bases and J gave up 6 bases, with 22 bases separating them. In germline, CDR1 is SGHNT, CDR2 YYREEE (reference sequence).